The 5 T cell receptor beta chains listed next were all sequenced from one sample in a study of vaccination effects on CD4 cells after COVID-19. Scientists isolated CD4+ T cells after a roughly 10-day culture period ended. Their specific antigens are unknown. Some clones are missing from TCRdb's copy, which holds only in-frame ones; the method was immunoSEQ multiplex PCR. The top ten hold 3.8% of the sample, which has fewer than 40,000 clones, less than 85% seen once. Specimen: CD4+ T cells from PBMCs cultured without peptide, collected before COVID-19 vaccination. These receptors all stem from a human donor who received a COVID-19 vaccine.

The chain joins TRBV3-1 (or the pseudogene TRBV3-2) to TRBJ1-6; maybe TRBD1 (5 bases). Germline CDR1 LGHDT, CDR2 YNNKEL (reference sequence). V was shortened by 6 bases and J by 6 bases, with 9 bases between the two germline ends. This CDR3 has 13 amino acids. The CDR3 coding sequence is TGTGCCAGCAGACCTGGGGGTAATTCACCCCTCCACTTT. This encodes CASRPGGNSPLHF.

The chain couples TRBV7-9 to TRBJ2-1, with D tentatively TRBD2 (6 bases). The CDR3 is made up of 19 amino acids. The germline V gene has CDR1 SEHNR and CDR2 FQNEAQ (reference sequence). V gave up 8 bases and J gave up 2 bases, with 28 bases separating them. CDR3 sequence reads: CASGRPPLGERAAYNEQFF. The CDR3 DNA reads TGTGCCAGCGGACGCCCCCCTCTAGGCGAGCGGGCAGCCTACAATGAGCAGTTCTTC.

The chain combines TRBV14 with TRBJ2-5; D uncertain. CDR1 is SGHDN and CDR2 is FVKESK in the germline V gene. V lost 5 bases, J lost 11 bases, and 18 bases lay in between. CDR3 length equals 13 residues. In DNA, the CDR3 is TGTGCCAGCAGCATCAGCATAGTCTCGACGCAGTACTTC. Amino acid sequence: CASSISIVSTQYF.

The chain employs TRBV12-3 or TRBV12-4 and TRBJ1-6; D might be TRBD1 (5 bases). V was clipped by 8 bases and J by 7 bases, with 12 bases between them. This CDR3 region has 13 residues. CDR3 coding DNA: TGTGCCAGCCGTCAATGGGACAATTCACCCCTCCACTTT. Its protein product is CASRQWDNSPLHF.

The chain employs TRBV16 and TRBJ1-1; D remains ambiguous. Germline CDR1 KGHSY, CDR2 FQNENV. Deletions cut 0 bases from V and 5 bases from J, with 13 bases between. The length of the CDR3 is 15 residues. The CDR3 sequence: CASSQSGDYKTEAFF. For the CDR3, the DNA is TGTGCCAGCAGCCAATCTGGGGATTATAAAACTGAAGCTTTCTTT.